These 5 T cell receptor beta chains share one sample of origin, sequenced in a study of radiation and T cells in renal cell carcinoma (dated by TCRdb to about 2020). Libraries were built with the immunoSEQ multiplex PCR assay. TCRdb obtained this table from immuneACCESS and retained in-frame rearrangements with V and J assigned. These tables miss some clones; where compared with another copy, unresolved V genes account for less than half of the shortfall, and the remainder is unexplained. For this sample there are some 30,000 clones; over 70% appear just once. The top ten constitute around a third of the sample. What this sample's time point label stands for: blood 4 weeks post-SBRT, at nephrectomy. The sample's treatment or condition label is to be understood as: 15 Gy SBRT to primary tumor, nephrectomy 4 weeks later. Sequences were derived from blood, sampled from a patient whose treatment included radiotherapy and nephrectomy. Source of these receptors: a man in his sixties with renal cell carcinoma.

J is TRBJ2-1 and V is TRBV5-1, with 9 bases that match TRBD1. V shed 3 bases, J shed 7 bases, and the junction held 8 bases outside the gene matches. Germline V CDR1 and CDR2: SGHRS, YFSETQ. This CDR3 region has 15 residues. The DNA of the CDR3 is TGCGCCAGCAGCTGGGGGGGACAGGGTCCGAATGAGCAGTTCTTC. Protein product: CASSWGGQGPNEQFF.

A word on this clone: The germline gene is not matched at one end of the junction; a read error may be the cause. The V and J genes are TRBV5-1 and TRBJ1-1; the D gene is possibly TRBD1 (6 bases). CDR1 is SGHRS, CDR2 YFSETQ, per germline. The CDR3 loop spans 12 amino acids. The CDR3 DNA reads as TGCGCCAGCAGCTTGGGGGACACGGAAGCTTTCTTT. Encoded protein: CASSLGDTEAFF.

The J gene is TRBJ2-3, the V gene TRBV9; D not certain. The germline gives CDR1 SGDLS, CDR2 YYNGEE. The CDR3 runs to 13 residues. The V end lost 0 bases, the J end lost 6 bases, and 8 bases lay between the germline ends. For the CDR3, the DNA is TGTGCCAGCAGCGTAGATGGAAGGGATACGCAGTATTTT. It encodes CASSVDGRDTQYF.

This clone was seen a few times. The chain carries TRBV18 and TRBJ1-5; possibly TRBD1 for D (6 bases). Germline V gene data show CDR1 as KGHSH and CDR2 as LQKENI. CDR3 length: 16 amino acids. With 2 bases removed from V and 5 bases from J, the gap between germline ends came to 16 bases. The CDR3 here is CASSPSGVGGHQPQHF. CDR3 DNA: TGTGCCAGCTCACCAAGTGGAGTAGGGGGTCATCAGCCCCAGCATTTT.

The CDR3, as DNA: TGTGCCAGCAGTACCCGGACAGGGTGGTACGAGCAGTACTTC. Translated: CASSTRTGWYEQYF. V gene TRBV6-1 combines with J gene TRBJ2-7; 8 bases match TRBD1. The CDR3 spans 14 residues. Germline CDR1 reads MNHNS; CDR2 reads SASEGT. The V and J ends lost 5 bases and 4 bases, in that order; junction bases with no gene match: 7.